The 29 T cell receptor beta chains presented below share a single source sample, sequenced in a study of T cell responses to AZD1222 COVID-19 vaccine. Assay: immunoSEQ multiplex PCR; the TCRdb copy retains only in-frame clones and omits some. Of tens of thousands of clones detected, roughly 89% appear once; the ten largest clones hold around 10%. Sequences were derived from peripheral blood, sampled 28 days after the second AZD1222 dose. The receptor set was obtained from an adult who received the AZD1222 COVID-19 vaccine.

The rearrangement uses TRBV5-1 and TRBJ1-4; 7 bases agree with TRBD1. The germline gives CDR1 SGHRS, CDR2 YFSETQ. The V gene end was trimmed by 2 bases and the J gene end by 3 bases; junction bases not matched to a gene: 13. The CDR3 spans 18 residues. The DNA of the CDR3 is TGCGCCAGCAGCTTCCTCCCGACAGGGCGAGCGGCTAATGAAAAACTGTTTTTT. Translated, it gives CASSFLPTGRAANEKLFF.

This clone showed up just once. The V call is TRBV27, the J call TRBJ1-2; weak D call: TRBD1 (5 bases). The CDR3 consists of 15 residues. V was cut by 2 bases and J by 4 bases, with 14 bases left in between. Germline loops: CDR1 MNHEY, CDR2 SMNVEV (reference sequence). The CDR3 region is CASSLTSAGPYGYTF. The CDR3 nucleotides read TGTGCCAGCAGTTTAACCTCAGCAGGGCCCTATGGCTACACCTTC.

There are a few counts of this clone. CDR3 DNA sequence: TGCAGCGCCCAGACTAGCGGGGGGGCCGGCGAGCAGTACTTC. Its translation is CSAQTSGGAGEQYF. This chain connects TRBV29-1 to TRBJ2-7; 14 bases fit TRBD2. J gave up 6 bases and V 7 bases, and 8 bases lay outside the gene matches. Germline CDR1 and CDR2: SQVTM and ANQGSEA. This CDR3 is 14 amino acids long.

The chain carries TRBV6-5 and TRBJ2-7, with TRBD1 matching over 7 bases. Germline-derived CDR1 and CDR2 are MNHEY and SVGAGI. V was pared by 5 bases and J by 5 bases, with 6 bases of the junction left unmatched. The CDR3 has 13 residues. The CDR3 region is CASSTDRYHEQYF. In DNA form, the CDR3 reads TGTGCCAGCAGTACGGACAGGTACCACGAGCAGTACTTC.

The gene calls are TRBV4-1 and TRBJ2-4; 7 nucleotides agree with TRBD1. V gave up 4 bases and J gave up 6 bases; unmatched junction bases: 9. CDR3 length: 15 residues. Germline CDR1 is MGHRA and CDR2 is YSYEKL. CDR3 sequence (DNA): TGCGCCAGCAGCCTATCAAGACAGGGTATAAACATTCAGTACTTC. Residues: CASSLSRQGINIQYF.

V usage is TRBV5-1 and J usage is TRBJ2-3, with unresolved D. The germline CDR1 and CDR2 sequences are SGHRS and YFSETQ. V was trimmed by 3 bases and J by 1 base, leaving 9 bases between them. CDR3 length equals 14 residues. CDR3 sequence: CASSSARGTDTQYF. The CDR3 DNA follows: TGCGCCAGCAGCTCGGCGAGAGGCACAGATACGCAGTATTTT.

This chain joins TRBV9 and TRBJ1-6; D might be TRBD1 (6 bases). This CDR3 comprises 15 residues. V was pared by 0 bases and J by 9 bases, with 13 bases between. The V gene's germline CDR1 is SGDLS and CDR2 YYNGEE. CDR3 in DNA: TGTGCCAGCAGCGTAGTAGGGGGTAGAGGTTCACCCCTCCACTTT. Its protein is CASSVVGGRGSPLHF.

This chain connects TRBV6-2 or TRBV6-3 to TRBJ1-1, with D possibly TRBD1 on 5 matching bases. The CDR3 is 14 amino acids. V lost 2 bases, J lost 5 bases, and 12 bases lay in between. CDR1 MNHEY and CDR2 SVGEGT come from the germline V gene. CDR3 DNA sequence: TGTGCCAGCAGTTACGCCGGGGGGGAAACTGAAGCTTTCTTT. This codes for CASSYAGGETEAFF.

V gene TRBV6-5 combines with J gene TRBJ2-2; either TRBD1 or TRBD2 may fit D (5 bases each). The germline V gene encodes CDR1 MNHEY and CDR2 SVGAGI. V lost 6 bases and J 4 bases, leaving 9 bases between the germline ends. The CDR3 has 13 residues. This CDR3 is CASRAGSTGELFF. For the CDR3, the DNA is TGTGCCAGCAGGGCAGGGAGCACCGGGGAGCTGTTTTTT.

The chain has TRBV4-3 and TRBJ2-7, with TRBD1 matching over 7 bases. CDR1 LGHNA and CDR2 YSLEER come from the germline V gene. The CDR3 consists of 15 residues. V was pared by 4 bases and J by 2 bases, with 8 bases of the junction left unmatched. The CDR3 loop is CASSPRLGTAYEQYF. The CDR3 coding sequence is TGCGCCAGCAGCCCCCGGCTTGGGACAGCCTACGAGCAGTACTTC.

This clone was recorded a few times. The chain carries TRBV21-1 and TRBJ2-7; the table calls TRBD2, which could not be checked here. TRBV21-1 is a listed pseudogene. The CDR3 is 16 residues long. For the CDR3, the DNA is TGTGCCAGCAGCAAAGAAAAACGCGCAGAGGGCTACGAGCAGTACTTC. It codes for CASSKEKRAEGYEQYF.

This clone was picked up many times. The chain combines TRBV9 with TRBJ1-2; weak D call: TRBD1 (6 bases). Trimming left V 4 bases short and J 5 bases short, with 15 bases between. Germline V gives CDR1 SGDLS, CDR2 YYNGEE. This CDR3 is 14 amino acids long. The CDR3 sequence is CASSSRGGAYGYTF. CDR3 DNA: TGTGCCAGCAGCTCCCGAGGGGGGGCTTATGGCTACACCTTC.

This chain uses TRBV18 with TRBJ2-3, with 7 bases aligning to TRBD1. Looked up from germline, CDR1 is KGHSH and CDR2 is LQKENI. The CDR3 sequence is 16 residues long. V shed 0 bases and J 2 bases; nucleotides not matched to a gene: 5. CDR3 residues: CASSPPTTGFTDTQYF. The CDR3 DNA reads TGTGCCAGCTCACCACCGACGACAGGGTTCACAGATACGCAGTATTTT. The full variable domain, with the rest looked up from reference TRBV18 and TRBJ2-3, is NAGVMQNPRHLVRRRGQEARLRCSPMKGHSHVYWYRQLPEEGLKFMVYLQKENIIDESGMPKERFSAEFPKEGPSILRIQQVVRGDSAAYFCASSPPTTGFTDTQYFGPGTRLTVL.

V gene TRBV25-1 combines with J gene TRBJ2-7; tentative D call: TRBD1 (5 bases). V lost 3 bases and J 3 bases, leaving 15 bases between the germline ends. Germline V CDR1 and CDR2: MGHDK, SYGVNS. The CDR3 has 15 amino acids. This CDR3 is CASSEGTGVVYEQYF. DNA for the CDR3: TGTGCCAGCAGTGAGGGAACAGGTGTTGTCTACGAGCAGTACTTC.

The gene calls are TRBV12-3 or TRBV12-4 and TRBJ2-3; D not certain. The CDR3 sequence is 12 residues long. The germline V and J ends were trimmed by 6 bases and 4 bases, with 8 bases remaining between them. Here the CDR3 DNA reads TGTGCCAGCAGGAATAACGCAGATACGCAGTATTTT. Translated, it gives CASRNNADTQYF.

V and J are TRBV3-1 (or the pseudogene TRBV3-2) and TRBJ1-4; D gene uncertain. Trimming removed 1 base from V and 6 bases from J, with 15 bases in between. The CDR3 length is 16 residues. The germline V gene has CDR1 LGHDT and CDR2 YNNKEL (reference sequence). The CDR3 region has the DNA TGTGCCAGCAGCCAAGCAGAGTGGAGAGGCGATGAAAAACTGTTTTTT. Translated, it gives CASSQAEWRGDEKLFF.

The chain joins TRBV6-5 to TRBJ1-5, with unresolved D. V lost 3 bases and J 7 bases, leaving 10 bases between the germline ends. Germline V CDR1 and CDR2: MNHEY, SVGAGI. The CDR3 length is 13 residues. In DNA form, the CDR3 reads TGTGCCAGCAGTTATAGTGGATCCCAGCCCCAGCATTTT. Residues: CASSYSGSQPQHF.

The chain carries TRBV6-2 or TRBV6-3 and TRBJ1-2; perhaps TRBD1 as D (5 bases). V lost 2 bases to trimming and J lost 7 bases, with 11 bases between them. The CDR3 extends over 13 amino acids. Germline V CDR1 and CDR2: MNHEY, SVGEGT. CDR3 in DNA: TGTGCCAGCAGTTACGCCAGGGAACTTGGCTACACCTTC. Its translation: CASSYARELGYTF.

J is TRBJ1-5 and V is TRBV10-3; possibly TRBD1 for D (6 bases). V was shortened by 0 bases and J by 2 bases, with 14 bases between the two germline ends. This CDR3 has 17 residues. CDR1 is ENHRY, CDR2 SYGVKD, per germline. CDR3 residues: CAISESMGRGGNQPQHF. CDR3 bases: TGTGCCATCAGTGAGTCGATGGGCAGGGGAGGCAATCAGCCCCAGCATTTT.

In its sample, this clone was seen once. The V and J genes are TRBV9 and TRBJ1-4; D gene ambiguous. CDR3 length equals 16 residues. Between the trimmed V and J ends, which lost 0 bases and 4 bases, there was a span of 13 bases. Germline V CDR1 and CDR2: SGDLS, YYNGEE. The CDR3, as DNA: TGTGCCAGCAGCGTAGGTCTGTCCGCCGTTAATGAAAAACTGTTTTTT. This codes for CASSVGLSAVNEKLFF.

The CDR3 DNA reads as TGTGCCAGCAGCCAAGATCACTCAGGGAGGGGCGGTGGCTACACCTTC. As protein: CASSQDHSGRGGGYTF. The V and J genes are TRBV3-1 (or the pseudogene TRBV3-2) and TRBJ1-2, with a possible D match to TRBD1 (5 bases). V lost 0 bases and J lost 7, with 18 bases in between. Germline loops: CDR1 LGHDT, CDR2 YNNKEL (reference sequence). CDR3 size: 16 residues.

The chain has TRBV3-1 (or the pseudogene TRBV3-2) and TRBJ2-1; D is unclear. This CDR3 is built from 16 residues. Germline V gives CDR1 LGHDT, CDR2 YNNKEL (reference sequence). Trimming took 4 bases from V and 2 from J, leaving 15 bases between them. The CDR3: CASSPRWVGAYNEQFF. CDR3 sequence (DNA): TGTGCCAGCAGCCCACGATGGGTTGGGGCCTACAATGAGCAGTTCTTC.

This clone was observed a handful of times. CDR3 residues: CASSRGTGLNEQFF. The DNA for the CDR3 is TGTGCCAGCAGCAGGGGGACAGGGTTGAATGAGCAGTTCTTC. The gene calls are TRBV3-1 (or the pseudogene TRBV3-2) and TRBJ2-1; the match to TRBD1 covers 9 bases. CDR3 length equals 14 residues. Germline V gene lookup returns CDR1 LGHDT and CDR2 YNNKEL (reference sequence). J lost 7 bases, V lost 5 bases, and 6 bases had no gene match.

The chain combines TRBV18 with TRBJ2-2; TRBD1 matches at 9 bases. V gave up 1 base and J gave up 6 bases; unmatched junction bases: 0. The CDR3 has 14 residues. Germline CDR1 is KGHSH and CDR2 is LQKENI. The CDR3 protein is CASSPRTGAGELFF. The CDR3 DNA reads as TGTGCCAGCTCACCACGGACAGGGGCCGGGGAGCTGTTTTTT.

The gene calls are TRBV29-1 and TRBJ1-4; D uncertain. The germline gives CDR1 SQVTM, CDR2 ANQGSEA. The CDR3 has 11 residues. Trimming shortened V by 2 bases and J by 5 bases, and 3 bases separated the two germline ends. The CDR3 DNA reads as TGCAGCGTTGAACGGAATGAAAAACTGTTTTTT. Protein sequence: CSVERNEKLFF.

The V gene is TRBV25-1, the J gene TRBJ1-6; D possibly corresponds to TRBD1 (5 bases). The V gene lost 3 bases and the J gene lost 5 bases, with 8 bases spanning the gap. This CDR3 region has 14 residues. The germline gives CDR1 MGHDK, CDR2 SYGVNS. CDR3 bases: TGTGCCAGCAGTGATTCAGGGAATAATTCACCCCTCCACTTT. Translation gives CASSDSGNNSPLHF.

This chain links TRBV9 with TRBJ1-2; D gene ambiguous. This CDR3 has 15 amino acids. Germline V gene sequence: CDR1 SGDLS, CDR2 YYNGEE. V was cut by 3 bases and J by 0 bases, with 12 bases left in between. DNA for the CDR3: TGTGCCAGCAGCGGGCGGCGGACTGCTAACTATGGCTACACCTTC. It yields the protein CASSGRRTANYGYTF.

This clone is a singleton in its sample. V and J are TRBV19 and TRBJ2-3; TRBD1 agrees at 9 bases. Trimming cost V 4 bases and J 3 bases; bases outside gene matches: 2. CDR3 size: 14 residues. Germline values: CDR1 LNHDA, CDR2 SQIVND (reference sequence). The CDR3 region has the DNA TGTGCCAGTAGTAAGACAGGGGGAACAGATACGCAGTATTTT. Protein product: CASSKTGGTDTQYF.

The CDR3, as DNA: TGTGCCAGTAGTAGGAGGCAGGGGGAAGATACGCAGTATTTT. It yields the protein CASSRRQGEDTQYF. The chain combines TRBV19 with TRBJ2-3; the match to TRBD1 covers 7 bases. Germline V CDR1 and CDR2: LNHDA, SQIVND (reference sequence). V lost 4 bases to trimming and J lost 5 bases; unmatched junction nucleotides: 6. The CDR3 spans 14 residues.